This is a list of T cell receptor beta chains from one sample in a study of OX40 agonist ivuxolimab in advanced cancers. The data were produced by immunoSEQ multiplex PCR, yet TCRdb's version contains in-frame clones alone and is incomplete. Found here are about 59,000 clones, about 89% of them singletons; the top ten hold about 0.36%. The sequenced sample was CD4+ or CD8+ T cells sorted from blood, obtained in a trial of the OX40 agonist ivuxolimab. These receptors were obtained from an adult with an advanced solid tumor such as melanoma, head and neck, liver or kidney cancer. The CDR3 runs from the conserved cysteine through the conserved F or W. Each record gives: D gene, V gene, clone size, J gene, CDR3 length, CDR3 protein, CDR3 DNA. A D gene is named only where the DNA matches it firmly. Expanded clones get a size class; other rows say once, few or many, or leave the size out.

.	TRBV7-8	.	TRBJ2-2	17	CASSLANRLVYTGELFF	TGTGCCAGCAGCTTAGCCAATCGACTAGTGTACACCGGGGAGCTGTTTTTT
TRBD1	TRBV28	.	TRBJ1-5	15	CASSLTGDLYQPQHF	TGTGCCAGCAGTTTAACAGGGGACCTCTATCAGCCCCAGCATTTT
TRBD1	TRBV29-1	.	TRBJ1-2	14	CSVEEGRGRGGYTF	TGCAGCGTTGAAGAGGGGAGGGGGCGAGGTGGCTACACCTTC
.	TRBV27	.	TRBJ2-2	13	CASRSRGAGELFF	TGTGCCAGCAGGTCGAGAGGTGCCGGGGAGCTGTTTTTT
.	TRBV28	.	TRBJ1-5	15	CASSRPDRSNQPQHF	TGTGCCAGCAGTCGGCCCGACAGGAGTAATCAGCCCCAGCATTTT
TRBD1	TRBV5-6	.	TRBJ2-1	16	CASSPLDRGSYNEQFF	TGTGCCAGCAGCCCATTGGACAGGGGGTCCTACAATGAGCAGTTCTTC
.	TRBV30	.	TRBJ1-1	11	CAWSVTAEAFF	TGTGCCTGGAGTGTGACCGCTGAAGCTTTCTTT
.	TRBV5-5	.	TRBJ2-7	14	CASSLTSTSHEQYF	TGTGCCAGCAGCTTAACCTCAACTTCCCACGAGCAGTACTTC
TRBD1	TRBV7-9	.	TRBJ2-1	16	CASSLALLGQGDEQFF	TGTGCCAGCAGCTTAGCGCTTTTAGGACAGGGTGATGAGCAGTTCTTC
.	TRBV27	.	TRBJ1-1	13	CASSTGTNTEAFF	TGTGCCAGCAGTACAGGAACGAACACTGAAGCTTTCTTT
.	TRBV7-3	.	TRBJ1-6	14	CASSSVGPNSPLHF	TGTGCCAGCAGCTCCGTCGGGCCTAATTCACCCCTCCACTTT
.	TRBV21-1	.	TRBJ1-3	15	CASSKARESGNTIYF	TGTGCCAGCAGCAAGGCCCGGGAAAGCGGAAACACCATATATTTT
.	TRBV18	.	TRBJ2-5	14	CASSPPSYQETQYF	TGTGCCAGCTCACCGCCGTCGTACCAAGAGACCCAGTACTTC
.	TRBV18	.	TRBJ1-4	14	CASSPRGTNEKLFF	TGTGCCAGCTCACCACGGGGGACTAATGAAAAACTGTTTTTT
TRBD2	TRBV5-1	.	TRBJ2-3	17	CASSLDPASGSRNTQYF	TGCGCCAGCAGCTTGGACCCAGCTAGCGGGAGTCGGAATACGCAGTATTTT
.	TRBV5-1	few	TRBJ1-6	14	CASSLLSSQSPLHF	TGCGCCAGCAGCTTGCTTTCTAGCCAGTCACCCCTCCACTTT
.	TRBV30	.	TRBJ2-1	11	CASGNMGEQFF	TGTGCTTCCGGAAACATGGGAGAGCAGTTCTTC
.	TRBV6-6	.	TRBJ2-7	14	CASSYRGVGYEQYF	TGTGCCAGCAGTTATAGAGGGGTAGGGTACGAGCAGTACTTC
.	TRBV30	.	TRBJ2-7	14	CAWSPWPDGYEQYF	TGTGCCTGGAGCCCTTGGCCGGACGGCTACGAGCAGTACTTC
.	TRBV6-5	.	TRBJ1-1	13	CASTAGFATEAFF	TGTGCCTCAACGGCGGGGTTCGCCACTGAAGCTTTCTTT
TRBD1	TRBV4-1	.	TRBJ2-2	14	CASRFTGDTGELFF	TGCGCCAGCAGGTTCACAGGGGACACCGGGGAGCTGTTTTTT
TRBD2	TRBV28	.	TRBJ2-1	13	CASSPSGRFEQFF	TGTGCCAGCAGTCCTAGCGGACGGTTTGAGCAGTTCTTC
.	TRBV6-4	.	TRBJ1-4	16	CASSDSGTGSNEKLFF	TGTGCCAGCAGTGACTCCGGGACTGGAAGCAATGAAAAACTGTTTTTT
.	TRBV7-2	.	TRBJ1-1	13	CASSSNMNTEAFF	TGTGCCAGCAGCTCCAATATGAACACTGAAGCTTTCTTT
.	TRBV11-2	.	TRBJ2-7	13	CASSLAWIYEQYF	TGTGCCAGCAGCTTAGCGTGGATCTACGAGCAGTACTTC
.	TRBV6-5	.	TRBJ1-1	15	CASSYQIRTNTEAFF	TGTGCCAGCAGTTACCAAATCAGGACGAACACTGAAGCTTTCTTT
TRBD1	TRBV27	once	TRBJ2-6	17	CASRPRQGFSGANVLTF	TGTGCCAGCAGGCCCCGACAGGGGTTTAGTGGGGCCAACGTCCTGACTTTC
TRBD1	TRBV6-4	.	TRBJ1-4	14	CASSAGTAGEKLFF	TGTGCCAGCAGCGCCGGGACAGCCGGTGAAAAACTGTTTTTT
.	TRBV4-3	.	TRBJ1-4	15	CASSHAGLSNEKLFF	TGCGCCAGCAGCCACGCAGGCCTCTCTAATGAAAAACTGTTTTTT
.	TRBV5-1	.	TRBJ1-2	11	CASAEGGGYTF	TGCGCCAGTGCGGAGGGAGGAGGCTACACCTTC
.	TRBV5-4	.	TRBJ1-1	14	CASSLRSSNTEAFF	TGTGCCAGCAGCTTAAGGTCCTCGAACACTGAAGCTTTCTTT
.	TRBV18	.	TRBJ2-7	13	CASSPGQIYEQYF	TGTGCCAGCTCCCCGGGGCAGATCTACGAGCAGTACTTC
.	TRBV11-2	.	TRBJ2-1	13	CASSLGLDNEQFF	TGTGCCAGCAGCTTAGGGCTAGACAATGAGCAGTTCTTC
TRBD2	TRBV19	.	TRBJ2-1	16	CASSIELAGGPSEQFF	TGTGCCAGTAGTATCGAACTAGCGGGGGGGCCTAGTGAGCAGTTCTTC
.	TRBV4-3	.	TRBJ1-2	17	CASSRGVVGGALDGYTF	TGCGCCAGCAGCCGGGGGGTTGTCGGGGGCGCGTTGGATGGCTACACCTTC
.	TRBV7-8	.	TRBJ1-4	14	CASSYLSTNEKLFF	TGTGCCAGCAGCTACCTTTCAACTAATGAAAAACTGTTTTTT
.	TRBV7-8	.	TRBJ1-5	18	CASSLVSALDRSNQPQHF	TGTGCCAGCAGCTTAGTAAGTGCCCTAGACAGGAGCAATCAGCCCCAGCATTTT
.	TRBV29-1	.	TRBJ2-5	12	CSVGGLYETQYF	TGCAGCGTTGGTGGCCTATACGAGACCCAGTACTTC
.	TRBV5-8	once	TRBJ1-2	15	CASSHRTAANYGYTF	TGTGCCAGCAGCCACAGGACAGCAGCTAACTATGGCTACACCTTC
TRBD2	TRBV4-1	.	TRBJ2-3	17	CASSPRGRPFSTDTQYF	TGCGCCAGCAGCCCTCGCGGGAGGCCCTTTAGCACAGATACGCAGTATTTT
.	TRBV5-8	once	TRBJ2-7	16	CASSSGQTIYSYEQYF	TGTGCCAGCAGCTCCGGACAGACAATCTACTCCTACGAGCAGTACTTC
.	TRBV19	.	TRBJ2-7	15	CASSMSRGAVYEQYF	TGTGCCAGTAGTATGTCCAGGGGGGCAGTATACGAGCAGTACTTC
.	TRBV18	.	TRBJ1-2	14	CASSPPSEERGYTF	TGTGCCAGCTCACCACCGTCGGAGGAAAGAGGCTACACCTTC
TRBD1	TRBV10-3	.	TRBJ1-4	16	CAISDRVGSKNEKLFF	TGTGCCATCAGCGACAGGGTGGGGTCCAAGAATGAAAAACTGTTTTTT
.	TRBV6-5	.	TRBJ2-3	12	CASSSSGDTQYF	TGTGCCAGCAGTTCGAGCGGGGATACGCAGTATTTT
.	TRBV10-3	.	TRBJ1-1	13	CAISGGTNTEAFF	TGTGCCATCAGTGGGGGGACGAACACTGAAGCTTTCTTT